This TCR beta chain was retrieved from a study of cytomegalovirus exposure and HLA in healthy donors. CDR1 is MDHEN and CDR2 is SYDVKM in the germline V gene. With V trimmed by 6 bases and J by 1 base, 5 bases remained unmatched. The CDR3 is made up of 14 amino acids. This clone was seen a handful of times. Different DNA sequences within this sample yield the same CDR3. The PCR was carried out with 60 Vbeta primers and 13 Jbeta primers. Some clones are missing from TCRdb's copy, which holds only in-frame ones; the method was immunoSEQ multiplex PCR. The data hold about 120,000 clones, with around 75% observed a single time.

The source is a woman in her forties in good health and CMV-seropositive. The genes are TRBV28 and TRBJ2-7, with 8 bases that match TRBD1. What was sequenced was PBMCs. The chain's CDR3 is CASRGTGSSYEQYF. DNA of the CDR3: TGTGCCAGCAGGGGGACAGGTTCTTCCTACGAGCAGTACTTC.